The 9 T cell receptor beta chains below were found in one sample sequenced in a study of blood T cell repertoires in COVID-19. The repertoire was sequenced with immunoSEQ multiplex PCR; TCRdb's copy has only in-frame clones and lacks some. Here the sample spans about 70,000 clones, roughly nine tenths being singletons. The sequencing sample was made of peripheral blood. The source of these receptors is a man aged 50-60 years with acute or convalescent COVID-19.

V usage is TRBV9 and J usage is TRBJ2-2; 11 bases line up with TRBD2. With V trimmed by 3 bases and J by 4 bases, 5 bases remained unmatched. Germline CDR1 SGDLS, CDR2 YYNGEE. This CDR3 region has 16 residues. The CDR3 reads CASSGSGRAATGELFF. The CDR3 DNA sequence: TGTGCCAGCAGCGGTAGCGGGAGGGCCGCCACCGGGGAGCTGTTTTTT.

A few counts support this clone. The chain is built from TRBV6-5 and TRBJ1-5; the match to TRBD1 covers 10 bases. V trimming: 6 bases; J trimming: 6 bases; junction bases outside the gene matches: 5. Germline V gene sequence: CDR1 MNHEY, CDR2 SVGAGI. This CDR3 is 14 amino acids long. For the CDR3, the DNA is TGTGCCAGCAGAGGGACAGGGGTTGGTCAGCCCCAGCATTTT. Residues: CASRGTGVGQPQHF.

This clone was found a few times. CDR3 nucleotide sequence: TGTGCCAGTAGCGGGAGTCTCTACGAGCAGTACTTC. It yields the protein CASSGSLYEQYF. The chain carries TRBV2 and TRBJ2-7, with 9 bases matching TRBD2. With 9 bases clipped from V and 3 bases from J, the junction kept 3 bases outside the gene matches. Germline CDR1 reads SNHLY; CDR2 reads FYNNEI. CDR3 size: 12 residues.

The CDR3, as DNA: TGTGCCAGCAGTGAAGCGGGGGACAGAACGAATCAGCCCCAGCATTTT. This gives the protein CASSEAGDRTNQPQHF. The chain recombines TRBV6-1 with TRBJ1-5; 7 nucleotides align to TRBD1. CDR3 length: 16 amino acids. In germline, CDR1 is MNHNS, CDR2 SASEGT. The V gene end was trimmed by 0 bases and the J gene end by 4 bases; junction bases not matched to a gene: 6.

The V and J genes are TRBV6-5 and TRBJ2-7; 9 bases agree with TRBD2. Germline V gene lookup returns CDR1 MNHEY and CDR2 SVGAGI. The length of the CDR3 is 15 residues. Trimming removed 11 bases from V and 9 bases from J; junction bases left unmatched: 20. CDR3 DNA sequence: TGTGCCTCCGCTCATGGTCCAGGGATGCGGGGGGGGCAGTACGTC. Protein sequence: CASAHGPGMRGGQYV.

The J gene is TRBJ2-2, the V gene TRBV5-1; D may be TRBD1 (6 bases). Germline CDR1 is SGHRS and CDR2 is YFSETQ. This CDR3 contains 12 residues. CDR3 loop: CDQQGNTGELFF. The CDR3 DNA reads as TGCGACCAACAGGGGAACACCGGGGAGCTGTTTTTT.

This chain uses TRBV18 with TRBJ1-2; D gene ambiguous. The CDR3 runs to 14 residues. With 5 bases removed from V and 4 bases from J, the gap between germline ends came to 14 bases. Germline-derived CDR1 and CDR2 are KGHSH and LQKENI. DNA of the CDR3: TGTGCCAGCTCAGCTCAACTGTCGAGCTATGGCTACACCTTC. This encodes CASSAQLSSYGYTF.

CDR3 protein: CASSPLGTGVIGTEAFF. The CDR3 DNA is TGTGCCAGCAGTCCCCTCGGGACAGGGGTGATAGGGACTGAAGCTTTCTTT. The chain is built from TRBV6-6 and TRBJ1-1, with 10 bases identical to TRBD1. The CDR3 sequence is 17 residues long. V shed 5 bases, J shed 5 bases, and the junction held 14 bases outside the gene matches. Per the germline V gene, CDR1 is MNHNY and CDR2 is SVGAGI (reference sequence).

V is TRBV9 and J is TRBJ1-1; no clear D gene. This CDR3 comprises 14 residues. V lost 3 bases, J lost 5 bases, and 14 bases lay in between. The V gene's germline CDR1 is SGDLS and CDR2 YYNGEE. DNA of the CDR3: TGTGCCAGCAGCGCAGGCCTTAGATGGACTGAAGCTTTCTTT. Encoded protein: CASSAGLRWTEAFF. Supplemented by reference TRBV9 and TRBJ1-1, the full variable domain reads DSGVTQTPKHLITATGQRVTLRCSPRSGDLSVYWYQQSLDQGLQFLIQYYNGEERAKGNILERFSAQQFPDLHSELNLSSLELGDSALYFCASSAGLRWTEAFFGQGTRLTVV.